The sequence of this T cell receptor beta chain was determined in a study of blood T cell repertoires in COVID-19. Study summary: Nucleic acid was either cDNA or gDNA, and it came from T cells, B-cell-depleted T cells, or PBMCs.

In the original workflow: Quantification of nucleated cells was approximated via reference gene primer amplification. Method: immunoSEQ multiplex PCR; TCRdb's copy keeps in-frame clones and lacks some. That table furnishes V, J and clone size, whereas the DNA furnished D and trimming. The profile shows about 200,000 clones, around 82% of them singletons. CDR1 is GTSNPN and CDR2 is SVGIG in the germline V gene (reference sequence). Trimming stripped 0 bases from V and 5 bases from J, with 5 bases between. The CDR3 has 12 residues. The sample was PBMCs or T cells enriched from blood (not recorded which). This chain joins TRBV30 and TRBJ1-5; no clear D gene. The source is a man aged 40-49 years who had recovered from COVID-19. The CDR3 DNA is TGTGCCTGGAGTGTGTCGGATCAGCCCCAGCATTTT. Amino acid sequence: CAWSVSDQPQHF.